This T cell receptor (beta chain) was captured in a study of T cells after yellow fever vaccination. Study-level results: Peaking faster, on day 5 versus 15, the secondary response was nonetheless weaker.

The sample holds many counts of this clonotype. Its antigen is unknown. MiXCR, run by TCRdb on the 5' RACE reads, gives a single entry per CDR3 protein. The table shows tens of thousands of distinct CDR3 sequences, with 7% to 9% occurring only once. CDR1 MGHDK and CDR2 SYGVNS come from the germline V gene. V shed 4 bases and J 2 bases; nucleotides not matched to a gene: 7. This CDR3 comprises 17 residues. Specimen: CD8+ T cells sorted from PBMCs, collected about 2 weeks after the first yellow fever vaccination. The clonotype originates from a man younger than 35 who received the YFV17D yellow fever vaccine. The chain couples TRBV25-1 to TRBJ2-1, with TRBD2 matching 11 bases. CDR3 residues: CASSAQGLADPYNEQFF. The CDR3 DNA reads TGTGCCAGCAGTGCCCAGGGACTAGCGGACCCCTACAATGAGCAGTTCTTC. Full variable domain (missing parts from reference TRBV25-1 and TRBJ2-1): EADIYQTPRYLVIGTGKKITLECSQTMGHDKMYWYQQDPGMELHLIHYSYGVNSTEKGDLSSESTVSRIRTEHFPLTLESARPSHTSQYLCASSAQGLADPYNEQFFGPGTRLTVL.